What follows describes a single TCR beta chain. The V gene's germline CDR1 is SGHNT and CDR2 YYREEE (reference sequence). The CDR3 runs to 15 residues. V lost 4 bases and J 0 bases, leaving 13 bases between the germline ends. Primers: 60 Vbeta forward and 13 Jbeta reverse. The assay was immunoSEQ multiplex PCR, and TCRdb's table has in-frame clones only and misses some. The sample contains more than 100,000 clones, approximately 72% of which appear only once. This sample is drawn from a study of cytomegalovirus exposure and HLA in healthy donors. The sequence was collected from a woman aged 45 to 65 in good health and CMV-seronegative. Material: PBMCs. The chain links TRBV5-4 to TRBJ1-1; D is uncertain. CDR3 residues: CASSGGVTMNTEAFF. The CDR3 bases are TGTGCCAGCAGCGGCGGGGTTACTATGAACACTGAAGCTTTCTTT.